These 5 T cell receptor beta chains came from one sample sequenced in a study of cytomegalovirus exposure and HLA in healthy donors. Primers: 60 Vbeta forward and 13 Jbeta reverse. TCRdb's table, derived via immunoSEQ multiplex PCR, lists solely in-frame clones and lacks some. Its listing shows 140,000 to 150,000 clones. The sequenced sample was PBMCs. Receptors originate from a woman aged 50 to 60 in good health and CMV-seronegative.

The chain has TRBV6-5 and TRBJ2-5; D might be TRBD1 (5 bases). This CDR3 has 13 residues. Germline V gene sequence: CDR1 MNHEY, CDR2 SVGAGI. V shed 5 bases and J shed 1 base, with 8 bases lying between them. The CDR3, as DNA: TGTGCCAGCAGTACACAGGCCCAAGAGACCCAGTACTTC. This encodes CASSTQAQETQYF.

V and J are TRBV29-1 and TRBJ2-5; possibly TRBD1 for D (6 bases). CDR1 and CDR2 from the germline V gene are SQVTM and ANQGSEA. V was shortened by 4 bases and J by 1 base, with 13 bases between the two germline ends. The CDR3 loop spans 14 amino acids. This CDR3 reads CSVAPTDSQETQYF. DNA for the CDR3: TGCAGCGTTGCCCCTACGGACAGCCAAGAGACCCAGTACTTC.

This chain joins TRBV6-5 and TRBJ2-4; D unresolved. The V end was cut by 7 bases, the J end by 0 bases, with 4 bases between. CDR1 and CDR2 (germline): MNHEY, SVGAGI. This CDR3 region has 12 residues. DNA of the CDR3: TGTGCCAGCACACTAGCCAAAAACATTCAGTACTTC. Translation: CASTLAKNIQYF.

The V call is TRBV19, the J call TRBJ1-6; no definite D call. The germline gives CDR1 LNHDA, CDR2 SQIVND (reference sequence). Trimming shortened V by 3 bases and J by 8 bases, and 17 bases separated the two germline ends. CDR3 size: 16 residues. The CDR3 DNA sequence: TGTGCCAGTAGTATGGGTCACCCCCGGGGAGATTCACCCCTCCACTTT. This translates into CASSMGHPRGDSPLHF.

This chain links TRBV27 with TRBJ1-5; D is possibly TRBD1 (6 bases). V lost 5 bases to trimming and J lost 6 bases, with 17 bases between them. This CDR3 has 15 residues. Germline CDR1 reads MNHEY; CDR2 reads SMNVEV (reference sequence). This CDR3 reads CASSRAGRGSQPQHF. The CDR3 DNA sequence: TGTGCCAGCAGTAGAGCAGGGAGGGGGAGTCAGCCCCAGCATTTT.